This T cell receptor (beta chain) was profiled in a study of cytomegalovirus exposure and HLA in healthy donors. Study conclusions and caveats: Analysis performed later found over 15,000 TCR beta sequences associated with HLA alleles at 0.05 false discovery rate.

Vbeta (60) and Jbeta (13) primers were used in the PCR. In the original analysis: Later analysis identified tens of millions of unique TCR beta chains, 10 million to 12 million shared. TCRdb's table, derived via immunoSEQ multiplex PCR, lists solely in-frame clones and lacks some. V, J and clone size derive from that table, while D and trimming were established from the DNA sequence. This sample has more than 150,000 clones; roughly 87% occur once, and the top ten carry less than 0.3%. V was shortened by 3 bases and J by 0 bases, with 8 bases between the two germline ends. Germline V CDR1 and CDR2: MNHNS, SASEGT. The CDR3 loop spans 14 amino acids. Points on this clone: What it recognizes is unknown.

The clonotype comes from a girl under two years old in good health and CMV-seronegative. The sequenced material came from PBMCs. This chain joins TRBV6-1 and TRBJ1-1, with TRBD1 as a possible D gene (6 bases). CDR3 sequence: CASSDHRVNTEAFF. The CDR3 DNA reads TGTGCCAGCAGTGACCACAGGGTGAACACTGAAGCTTTCTTT.